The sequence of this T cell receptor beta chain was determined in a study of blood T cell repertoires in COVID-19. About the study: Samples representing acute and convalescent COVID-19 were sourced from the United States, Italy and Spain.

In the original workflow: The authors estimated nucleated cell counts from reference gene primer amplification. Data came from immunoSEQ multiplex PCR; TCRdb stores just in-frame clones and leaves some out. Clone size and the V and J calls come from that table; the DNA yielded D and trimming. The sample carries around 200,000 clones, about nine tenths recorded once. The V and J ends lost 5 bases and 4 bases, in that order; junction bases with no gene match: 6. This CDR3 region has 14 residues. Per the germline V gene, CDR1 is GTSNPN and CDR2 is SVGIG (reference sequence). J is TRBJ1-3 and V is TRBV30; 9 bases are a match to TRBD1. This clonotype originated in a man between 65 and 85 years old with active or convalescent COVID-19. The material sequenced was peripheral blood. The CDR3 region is CAWDRGLLGNTIYF. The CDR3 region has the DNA TGTGCCTGGGACAGGGGGTTGCTCGGAAACACCATATATTTT.